The rows below give T cell receptor beta chains drawn from one sample of a study of CD8 T cells in Susac syndrome. MiXCR was run by TCRdb on the immunoSEQ multiplex PCR reads, yielding one entry per CDR3 protein. The data show roughly 160,000 distinct CDR3 sequences, about 96% seen once. Material for sequencing was CD4+ T cells from PBMCs. The receptors were sampled from a human donor with Susac syndrome. The CDR3 runs from the conserved cysteine through the conserved F or W. The D gene is left open where the match is weak. Part of the rows lack a size; the others show once, few, many or a class for expanded clones.

v_call,clone_size,j_call,d_call,cdr3_aa,cdr3_nt
TRBV9,-,TRBJ2-3,-,CASSVEARADTQYF,TGTGCCAGCAGCGTAGAAGCCAGGGCGGATACGCAGTATTTT
TRBV24-1,-,TRBJ2-5,-,CATSDTRQPEETQYF,TGTGCCACCAGTGATACACGACAGCCCGAAGAGACCCAGTACTTC
TRBV29-1,-,TRBJ2-3,-,CSGDTSYSTDTQYF,TGCAGCGGTGATACCAGTTATAGCACAGATACGCAGTATTTT
TRBV27,-,TRBJ2-7,-,CASSLFLGIVYEQYF,TGTGCCAGCAGTCTCTTCCTAGGTATAGTCTACGAGCAGTACTTC
TRBV6-1,-,TRBJ1-5,-,CASSVAHGDQPQHF,TGTGCCAGCAGTGTGGCCCACGGGGATCAGCCCCAGCATTTT
TRBV20-1,-,TRBJ2-1,TRBD1,CSARTITQGDEQFF,TGCAGTGCTCGTACTATAACCCAGGGGGATGAGCAGTTCTTC
TRBV30,-,TRBJ2-1,-,CAWRGGIGREQFF,TGTGCCTGGAGGGGCGGGATAGGACGGGAGCAGTTCTTC
TRBV5-1,-,TRBJ2-3,TRBD1,CASSPGTDFTDTQYF,TGCGCCAGCAGTCCCGGGACAGACTTCACAGATACGCAGTATTTT
TRBV3-1,-,TRBJ1-2,-,CASSQEDTGSYTF,TGTGCCAGCAGCCAAGAGGACACGGGGAGCTACACCTTC
TRBV9,-,TRBJ2-7,TRBD2,CASSPQSSGSYEQYF,TGTGCCAGCAGCCCCCAATCTAGCGGCTCCTACGAGCAGTACTTC
TRBV6-5,-,TRBJ1-1,-,CASTDTYQNTEAFF,TGTGCCAGCACCGACACTTATCAGAACACTGAAGCTTTCTTT
TRBV2,-,TRBJ1-5,TRBD1,CASSYRGDSNQPQHF,TGTGCCAGCAGTTACAGGGGTGATAGCAATCAGCCCCAGCATTTT
TRBV7-9,few,TRBJ2-3,-,CASSLGTTYTDTQYF,TGTGCCAGCAGCTTAGGGACTACTTACACAGATACGCAGTATTTT
TRBV4-1,-,TRBJ1-1,-,CASSHPGRMNTEAFF,TGCGCCAGCAGCCACCCGGGACGGATGAACACTGAAGCTTTCTTT
TRBV28,-,TRBJ2-2,-,CASTRFETTNTGELFF,TGTGCCAGCACCCGGTTTGAAACCACGAACACCGGGGAGCTGTTTTTT
TRBV2,-,TRBJ2-7,TRBD2,CASSPSGRYEQYF,TGTGCCAGCAGTCCCAGCGGGAGGTACGAGCAGTACTTC
TRBV29-1,-,TRBJ2-3,TRBD1,CSLSGTAGDTQYF,TGCAGCCTTTCAGGGACAGCAGGGGATACGCAGTATTTT
TRBV28,-,TRBJ2-7,-,CAIPRAPTPTYEQYF,TGTGCCATTCCCAGAGCACCGACGCCCACCTACGAGCAGTACTTC
TRBV30,-,TRBJ1-2,-,CAWSVQGQDGYTF,TGTGCCTGGAGTGTCCAGGGGCAGGATGGCTACACCTTC
TRBV6-2/TRBV6-3,once,TRBJ2-7,-,CASSYQGVTYEQYF,TGTGCCAGCAGTTACCAAGGTGTCACCTACGAGCAGTACTTC
TRBV5-6,-,TRBJ2-6,-,CASSSRVSGANVLTF,TGTGCCAGCAGCTCCAGGGTCTCTGGGGCCAACGTCCTGACTTTC
TRBV29-1,-,TRBJ2-4,-,CSPLRVGLGKNIQYF,TGCAGCCCGTTGCGTGTGGGGCTTGGCAAAAACATTCAGTACTTC
TRBV19,once,TRBJ2-7,-,CASSVAYEQYF,TGTGCCAGTAGTGTCGCCTACGAGCAGTACTTC
TRBV28,-,TRBJ2-4,-,CASSLPQGVKNIQYF,TGTGCCAGCAGTTTGCCCCAGGGTGTGAAAAACATTCAGTACTTC
TRBV11-2,-,TRBJ1-2,-,CASSLEGTAVSGYTF,TGTGCCAGCAGCTTAGAAGGGACGGCGGTCTCTGGCTACACCTTC
TRBV4-2,-,TRBJ2-2,-,CASSQDSREFHGELFF,TGTGCCAGCAGCCAAGATAGCAGGGAGTTCCACGGGGAGCTGTTTTTT
TRBV24-1,once,TRBJ2-2,TRBD1,CATSEGQGGTGELFF,TGTGCCACCAGTGAGGGACAGGGTGGCACCGGGGAGCTGTTTTTT
TRBV2,-,TRBJ2-2,-,CASSESRPPNSLFF,TGTGCCAGCAGTGAATCTAGACCCCCAAACTCCCTGTTTTTT
TRBV9,-,TRBJ2-1,-,CASSRGFSEQFF,TGTGCCAGCAGCCGGGGGTTTAGTGAGCAGTTCTTC
TRBV6-2/TRBV6-3,-,TRBJ2-1,TRBD2,CASSTSGRGNEQFF,TGTGCCAGCAGTACTAGCGGGAGGGGTAATGAGCAGTTCTTC
TRBV30,-,TRBJ1-1,-,CAWGTLLNTEAFF,TGTGCCTGGGGAACACTTCTGAACACTGAAGCTTTCTTT
TRBV7-8,-,TRBJ2-3,TRBD2,CASSLGTGGTTDTQYF,TGTGCCAGCAGCTTAGGAACGGGGGGTACCACAGATACGCAGTATTTT
TRBV27,-,TRBJ1-2,TRBD1,CASSERQGYGYTF,TGTGCCAGCTCGGAGAGACAGGGCTATGGCTACACCTTC